This T cell receptor beta chain emerged from a study of preoperative IRX-2 immunotherapy in early breast cancer. This clone turned up a few times. The V end lost 5 bases, the J end lost 2 bases, and 15 bases lay between the germline ends. Germline V gene sequence: CDR1 LNHDA, CDR2 SQIVND (reference sequence). The CDR3 runs 16 residues. Treatment noted: preoperative locoregional IRX-2 cytokine immunotherapy. Samples came from a phase Ib trial of preoperative locoregional IRX-2 cytokine immunotherapy. The method was immunoSEQ multiplex PCR; TCRdb's version includes in-frame clones alone and lacks a portion of them. There are 15,000 to 25,000 clones in the sample; around four fifths occur only once, and roughly 1.2% lies in the top ten.

Sequencing was performed on lymph node tissue, taken after IRX-2 immunotherapy. The TCR was taken from a human donor with breast cancer. The chain joins TRBV19 to TRBJ1-4; unclear D gene. The CDR3 sequence is CASSARTWATNEKLFF. CDR3 sequence (DNA): TGTGCCAGTAGTGCGAGGACCTGGGCGACTAATGAAAAACTGTTTTTT.